The 32 T cell receptor beta chains in this list originate from one sample, sequenced in a study of cytomegalovirus exposure and HLA in healthy donors (dated by TCRdb to the late 2010s). The library was built by means of the immunoSEQ multiplex PCR assay. The multiplex PCR relied on a mix of 60 forward primers for TCR Vbeta segments and 13 reverse primers for TCR Jbeta segments. What TCRdb holds here is the immuneACCESS table cut down to in-frame rearrangements. Part of the clones is not present; checked against another copy, under half of the missing clones reflect an unresolved V gene, and the others are unexplained. The sample data list 150,000 to 200,000 clones, and 75% to 80% of these were observed just once. The ten largest make up 0.98% of the sample. The sequenced sample consisted of PBMCs. All receptors come from a woman between 45 and 65 years old in good health and CMV-seropositive.

This chain uses TRBV2 with TRBJ2-5; D may be TRBD1 (6 bases). Germline V lookup: CDR1 SNHLY, CDR2 FYNNEI. This CDR3 has 16 amino acids. V lost 6 bases to trimming and J lost 3 bases, with 20 bases between them. Here the CDR3 DNA reads TGTGCCAGCAGCACCCTCACCGGGACACCAGAAGAGACCCAGTACTTC. Protein product: CASSTLTGTPEETQYF.

V usage is TRBV28 and J usage is TRBJ1-5, with D tentatively TRBD1 (6 bases). Between the trimmed V and J ends, which lost 3 bases and 6 bases, there was a span of 18 bases. This CDR3 is 16 amino acids long. Per germline, CDR1 MDHEN and CDR2 SYDVKM. In DNA form, the CDR3 reads TGTGCCAGCAGTTTGGGAGGTGGGGGGGCCGGTCAGCCCCAGCATTTT. Amino acid sequence: CASSLGGGGAGQPQHF.

V gene TRBV28 combines with J gene TRBJ2-6; possibly TRBD1 for D (5 bases). This CDR3 has 14 residues. V was trimmed by 1 base and J by 4 bases, leaving 5 bases between them. From germline, CDR1 is MDHEN and CDR2 SYDVKM. Written as DNA, the CDR3 is TGTGCCAGCAGTTTATACAGGGGGGCCAACGTCCTGACTTTC. As protein: CASSLYRGANVLTF.

The V gene is TRBV18, the J gene TRBJ1-4; 8 nucleotides match TRBD1. The CDR3 extends over 15 amino acids. Germline CDR1 is KGHSH and CDR2 is LQKENI. V gave up 3 bases and J gave up 5 bases; unmatched junction bases: 5. CDR3 loop: CASSPPDRVNEKLFF. The CDR3 DNA is TGTGCCAGCTCACCCCCGGACAGGGTCAATGAAAAACTGTTTTTT.

The chain recombines TRBV5-8 with TRBJ2-1; perhaps TRBD1 as D (6 bases). Per germline, CDR1 SGHTS and CDR2 YDEGEE. This CDR3 is built from 15 residues. The germline V and J ends were trimmed by 4 bases and 9 bases, with 20 bases remaining between them. CDR3: CASSLMGARVAEQFF. The CDR3 DNA reads TGTGCCAGCAGCCTGATGGGGGCGAGGGTGGCTGAGCAGTTCTTC.

The chain is built from TRBV5-4 and TRBJ1-1; 7 nucleotides match TRBD1. This CDR3 comprises 12 residues. J gave up 7 bases and V 3 bases, and 3 bases lay outside the gene matches. CDR1 and CDR2 (germline): SGHNT, YYREEE (reference sequence). CDR3 protein: CASSWDSYEAFF. The CDR3 DNA sequence: TGTGCCAGCAGCTGGGACAGTTATGAAGCTTTCTTT.

The rearrangement joins TRBV28 to TRBJ1-4, with TRBD1 identical over 8 bases. Germline CDR1 MDHEN, CDR2 SYDVKM. V lost 6 bases, J lost 7 bases, and 7 bases stayed unmatched. The length of the CDR3 is 14 residues. The CDR3 here is CASRKTGAREKLFF. The CDR3 nucleotides read TGTGCCAGCAGAAAGACAGGGGCTCGTGAAAAACTGTTTTTT.

CDR3 sequence (DNA): TGTGCCGCGAGGGGGCAGGCTTTGACCCAGTACTTC. Protein product: CAARGQALTQYF. The chain has TRBV2 and TRBJ2-5; TRBD1 matches 7 bases. Germline V gene lookup returns CDR1 SNHLY and CDR2 FYNNEI. V lost 11 bases, J lost 7 bases, and 10 bases stayed unmatched. CDR3 length equals 12 residues.

The rearrangement links TRBV19 to TRBJ1-1, with 8 bases matching TRBD1. This CDR3 is built from 16 residues. CDR1 is LNHDA, CDR2 SQIVND, per germline (reference sequence). V gave up 5 bases and J gave up 0 bases; unmatched junction bases: 8. The CDR3 reads CASSLRTGNMNTEAFF. The CDR3 DNA is TGTGCCAGTAGTCTCAGGACAGGGAACATGAACACTGAAGCTTTCTTT.

This clone was seen only a few times. J is TRBJ2-5 and V is TRBV4-2, with 8 bases matching TRBD1. Per the germline V gene, CDR1 is LGHNA and CDR2 is YNFKEQ. V shed 2 bases and J 1 base; nucleotides not matched to a gene: 6. The CDR3 runs to 16 residues. CDR3 loop: CASSQLKTGVQETQYF. Written as DNA, the CDR3 is TGTGCCAGCAGCCAACTAAAGACAGGGGTCCAAGAGACCCAGTACTTC.

To note about this clone: At one of its ends the junction is not consistent with the germline gene, which may arise from a read error. J is TRBJ2-7 and V is TRBV6-1, with D possibly matching TRBD2 (6 bases). The germline CDR1 and CDR2 sequences are MNHNS and SASEGT. This CDR3 comprises 15 residues. The CDR3 nucleotides read TGTGCCAGCAGTCCTCCGGGACTGACTACCTATGAGCAGTACTTC. It yields the protein CASSPPGLTTYEQYF.

The rearrangement joins TRBV18 to TRBJ1-1; D is unresolved. The ends were cut back, 8 bases at V and 2 bases at J, with 15 bases in the middle. The CDR3 has 14 amino acids. Germline V lookup: CDR1 KGHSH, CDR2 LQKENI. The CDR3 region is CASTYTQSNTEAFF. The CDR3 coding sequence is TGTGCCAGCACATATACACAGAGCAACACTGAAGCTTTCTTT.

The chain carries TRBV4-1 and TRBJ1-5; weak D call: TRBD1 (6 bases). This CDR3 comprises 17 residues. V was shortened by 4 bases and J by 4 bases, with 20 bases between the two germline ends. The germline V gene has CDR1 MGHRA and CDR2 YSYEKL. This chain's CDR3 is CASSRRPLMGANQPQHF. In DNA, the CDR3 is TGCGCCAGCAGCCGACGCCCCCTAATGGGGGCAAATCAGCCCCAGCATTTT.

The chain uses TRBV6-5 and TRBJ1-2; D gene uncertain. This CDR3 has 16 amino acids. Germline CDR1 reads MNHEY; CDR2 reads SVGAGI. The germline V and J ends were trimmed by 0 bases and 1 base, with 12 bases remaining between them. The CDR3, as DNA: TGTGCCAGCAGTTACTCCCCGACACGCATTAACTATGGCTACACCTTC. Protein sequence: CASSYSPTRINYGYTF.

Of note for this clone: This same CDR3 is encoded by further DNA sequences in the sample. The chain has TRBV7-2 and TRBJ2-7; the match to TRBD1 covers 10 bases. Germline CDR1 is SGHTA and CDR2 is FQGNSA. V lost 5 bases to trimming and J lost 4 bases; unmatched junction nucleotides: 8. The CDR3 covers 15 residues. CDR3: CASSPDRGQGYEQYF. The CDR3, as DNA: TGTGCCAGCAGCCCTGACAGGGGGCAAGGGTACGAGCAGTACTTC.

This chain uses TRBV30 with TRBJ2-2, with TRBD2 as a possible D gene (5 bases). Trimming shortened V by 2 bases and J by 0 bases, and 13 bases separated the two germline ends. Germline CDR1 and CDR2: GTSNPN and SVGIG (reference sequence). The CDR3 runs to 16 residues. Here the CDR3 reads CAWSRRTAPNTGELFF. The CDR3 DNA follows: TGTGCCTGGAGTAGGAGGACGGCCCCGAACACCGGGGAGCTGTTTTTT.

The chain has TRBV7-2 and TRBJ2-5; 7 nucleotides agree with TRBD2. The CDR3 extends over 13 amino acids. Trimming took 4 bases from V and 5 from J; bases not matched to a gene: 4. Germline values: CDR1 SGHTA, CDR2 FQGNSA. CDR3 amino acids: CASSWTRSETQYF. The CDR3 coding sequence is TGTGCCAGCAGCTGGACTAGATCGGAGACCCAGTACTTC.

The rearrangement links TRBV30 to TRBJ2-7, with D unclear. CDR3 length equals 11 residues. The ends were cut back, 2 bases at V and 12 bases at J, with 14 bases in the middle. Germline-derived CDR1 and CDR2 are GTSNPN and SVGIG (reference sequence). CDR3 in amino acids: CAWSQVERLYF. DNA for the CDR3: TGTGCCTGGAGTCAGGTCGAACGCTTGTACTTC. Together with reference TRBV30 and TRBJ2-7, the CDR3 gives the full variable domain: SQTIHQWPATLVQPVGSPLSLECTVEGTSNPNLYWYRQAAGRGLQLLFYSVGIGQISSEVPQNLSASRPQDRQFILSSKKLLLSDSGFYLCAWSQVERLYFGPGTRLTVT.

This chain connects TRBV6-5 to TRBJ2-1; 15 positions agree with TRBD2. Trimming at V came to 5 bases and at J to 4 bases, leaving 0 bases not matched to a gene. The CDR3 length is 15 residues. From germline, CDR1 is MNHEY and CDR2 SVGAGI. CDR3 sequence: CASSGLAGGYNEQFF. The CDR3 nucleotides are TGTGCCAGCAGTGGACTAGCGGGAGGGTACAATGAGCAGTTCTTC.

The chain is built from TRBV5-1 and TRBJ1-5; D unclear. Trimming pared 0 bases from V and 2 bases from J, leaving 6 bases between. The germline V gene encodes CDR1 SGHRS and CDR2 YFSETQ. The CDR3 loop spans 14 amino acids. The CDR3 DNA is TGCGCCAGCAGCTTGGGAGGAGGCAATCAGCCCCAGCATTTT. It specifies CASSLGGGNQPQHF.

V usage is TRBV6-5 and J usage is TRBJ2-3; D call uncertain. Germline V gene data show CDR1 as MNHEY and CDR2 as SVGAGI. The ends were cut back, 9 bases at V and 5 bases at J, with 9 bases in the middle. The CDR3 runs 11 residues. The CDR3 DNA follows: TGTGCCAGTACTCGGAGAGATACGCAGTATTTT. Residues: CASTRRDTQYF.

The chain combines TRBV30 with TRBJ2-3, with TRBD2 matching 7 bases. The trim removed 1 base at V and 0 bases at J, leaving 4 bases unmatched. The CDR3 runs to 15 residues. In germline, CDR1 is GTSNPN, CDR2 SVGIG (reference sequence). CDR3 sequence reads: CAWSETSPSTDTQYF. CDR3 in DNA: TGTGCCTGGAGTGAGACTAGCCCTAGCACAGATACGCAGTATTTT.

The rearrangement links TRBV28 to TRBJ1-6; tentative D call: TRBD1 (6 bases). Deletions cut 6 bases from V and 7 bases from J, with 13 bases between. This CDR3 spans 14 amino acids. The V gene's germline CDR1 is MDHEN and CDR2 SYDVKM. As DNA, the CDR3 is TGTGCCAGCAGGACAGGTTTGGGGAATTCACCCCTCCACTTT. Translation: CASRTGLGNSPLHF.

The chain combines TRBV9 with TRBJ1-3; D might be TRBD1 (5 bases). Germline CDR1 is SGDLS and CDR2 is YYNGEE. The CDR3 consists of 14 residues. With 3 bases removed from V and 0 bases from J, the gap between germline ends came to 7 bases. The CDR3 DNA reads TGTGCCAGCAGCGACAGGTCCTCTGGAAACACCATATATTTT. It specifies CASSDRSSGNTIYF.

The rearrangement links TRBV2 to TRBJ2-1; D unclear. This CDR3 comprises 15 residues. Germline CDR1 and CDR2: SNHLY and FYNNEI. The V end lost 0 bases, the J end lost 4 bases, and 10 bases lay between the germline ends. The CDR3 DNA reads TGTGCCAGCAGTGAAGCGTACCACAGATACAATGAGCAGTTCTTC. This codes for CASSEAYHRYNEQFF.

This clone was seen just once. This rearrangement joins TRBV29-1 to TRBJ2-1; 10 bases agree with TRBD1. The CDR3 covers 13 residues. Per germline, CDR1 SQVTM and CDR2 ANQGSEA. The V segment lost 7 bases and the J segment 15 bases; nucleotides outside the gene matches: 15. The CDR3, as DNA: TGCAGCGCCGAATACCCCGGGACAGGGGTCCTGTTCTTC. Translation: CSAEYPGTGVLFF.

The chain is built from TRBV7-9 and TRBJ1-1, with TRBD1 matching 10 bases. The V and J ends lost 5 bases and 0 bases, in that order; junction bases with no gene match: 6. The CDR3 totals 16 residues. Germline V gene data show CDR1 as SEHNR and CDR2 as FQNEAQ (reference sequence). The CDR3 loop is CASSPRQGAMNTEAFF. The DNA for the CDR3 is TGTGCCAGCAGCCCCCGACAGGGGGCTATGAACACTGAAGCTTTCTTT.

CDR3 sequence: CASSLGGGNSPLHF. Here the CDR3 DNA reads TGCGCCAGCAGCTTGGGGGGGGGTAATTCACCCCTCCACTTT. V usage is TRBV5-1 and J usage is TRBJ1-6, with a weak D call TRBD1 (5 bases). CDR1 SGHRS and CDR2 YFSETQ come from the germline V gene. CDR3 length: 14 amino acids. The V and J ends lost 0 bases and 6 bases respectively, with 7 bases between them.

Details on this clone: The conserved phenylalanine or tryptophan normally closing the CDR3 is absent here, so this likely arose from a read error. This chain uses TRBV6-1 with TRBJ1-2; TRBD1 matches 7 bases. V shed 9 bases, J shed 6 bases, and the junction held 10 bases outside the gene matches. Germline CDR1 is MNHNS and CDR2 is SASEGT. The CDR3 runs 13 residues. DNA for the CDR3: TGTGCCAGTAGAGCCGGGACAGCCGATGGCTACACCATC. Translating gives CASRAGTADGYTI.

V is TRBV4-2 and J is TRBJ2-7; TRBD1 aligns across 9 bases. The trim removed 0 bases at V and 4 bases at J, leaving 4 bases unmatched. The CDR3 has 15 amino acids. Germline values: CDR1 LGHNA, CDR2 YNFKEQ. In nucleotides, the CDR3 is TGTGCCAGCAGCCAAGATACGGGACAGGGATACGAGCAGTACTTC. Translated: CASSQDTGQGYEQYF.

This clone was observed a handful of times. V is TRBV5-1 and J is TRBJ1-1, with unresolved D. Trimming took off 0 bases at V and 3 bases at J, with 9 bases between the two ends. Germline V gene data show CDR1 as SGHRS and CDR2 as YFSETQ. The CDR3 consists of 14 residues. The CDR3 loop reads CASSLGGFYTEAFF. The CDR3 nucleotides are TGCGCCAGCAGCTTGGGCGGGTTCTACACTGAAGCTTTCTTT.

The J gene is TRBJ2-7, the V gene TRBV7-2, with 7 bases aligning to TRBD2. Trimming at V came to 1 base and at J to 6 bases, leaving 6 bases not matched to a gene. This CDR3 has 14 residues. The germline V gene has CDR1 SGHTA and CDR2 FQGNSA. CDR3 sequence: CASSLDASGLEQYF. CDR3 in DNA: TGTGCCAGCAGCTTAGATGCTAGCGGTCTCGAGCAGTACTTC.